What follows are 9 T cell receptor beta chains derived from one specimen sequenced in a study of cytomegalovirus exposure and HLA in healthy donors. In the PCR, 60 Vbeta and 13 Jbeta primers were used. Profiling relied on immunoSEQ multiplex PCR, and the TCRdb table lists in-frame clones only, not all of them. The table shows 120,000 to 150,000 clones, with 80% occurring only once. The sequenced sample was PBMCs. Every receptor here comes from a man aged 40-50 years in good health and CMV-seropositive.

CDR3 region: CASRFRQGSSYEQYF. CDR3 DNA: TGTGCCAGCAGATTTCGACAGGGGTCCTCCTACGAGCAGTACTTC. This chain joins TRBV5-6 and TRBJ2-7; 8 nucleotides match TRBD1. V shed 5 bases, J shed 0 bases, and the junction held 7 bases outside the gene matches. CDR3 length: 15 amino acids. Germline CDR1 is SGHDT and CDR2 is YYEEEE.

CDR3 sequence: CASSPTWTSGNTYEQYF. The CDR3 DNA reads as TGTGCCAGCAGCCCAACTTGGACTAGCGGAAATACCTACGAGCAGTACTTC. The genes are TRBV11-3 and TRBJ2-7; 10 positions agree with TRBD2. This CDR3 has 17 residues. J lost 2 bases, V lost 5 bases, and 12 bases had no gene match. Germline CDR1 reads SGHNT; CDR2 reads YENEEA.

The chain links TRBV7-9 to TRBJ1-4, with a possible D match to TRBD1 (5 bases). Trimming took off 6 bases at V and 3 bases at J, with 14 bases between the two ends. CDR1 is SEHNR and CDR2 is FQNEAQ in the germline V gene (reference sequence). CDR3 size: 15 residues. CDR3 loop: CASSHSEGANEKLFF. CDR3 nucleotides: TGTGCCAGCAGTCACAGCGAAGGGGCTAATGAAAAACTGTTTTTT.

The J gene is TRBJ1-1, the V gene TRBV6-5; 9 positions match TRBD1. Trimming at V came to 5 bases and at J to 4 bases, leaving 2 bases not matched to a gene. This CDR3 comprises 13 residues. CDR1 is MNHEY and CDR2 is SVGAGI in the germline V gene. In nucleotides, the CDR3 is TGTGCCAGCAGTAGGACAGGGGTCACTGAAGCTTTCTTT. Encoded protein: CASSRTGVTEAFF.

J is TRBJ2-1 and V is TRBV7-2; TRBD2 aligns across 16 bases. The V and J ends lost 5 bases and 7 bases, in that order; junction bases with no gene match: 5. Germline V gene lookup returns CDR1 SGHTA and CDR2 FQGNSA. The CDR3 contains 16 residues. DNA for the CDR3: TGTGCCAGCAGCGGGCCGGGACTAGCGGGAGGGAATGAGCAGTTCTTC. This codes for CASSGPGLAGGNEQFF.

This chain joins TRBV2 and TRBJ2-7; the match to TRBD1 covers 9 bases. CDR1 and CDR2 from the germline V gene are SNHLY and FYNNEI. The trim removed 11 bases at V and 2 bases at J, leaving 7 bases unmatched. The CDR3 consists of 13 residues. The DNA of the CDR3 is TGTGCCTCCCTGAGGGACAGGGCCTACGAGCAGTACTTC. As protein: CASLRDRAYEQYF.

This rearrangement joins TRBV4-1 to TRBJ2-3; D gene ambiguous. The V end was cut by 5 bases, the J end by 1 base, with 19 bases between. The CDR3 is 17 residues long. The germline V gene encodes CDR1 MGHRA and CDR2 YSYEKL. CDR3 bases: TGCGCCAGCAGCGAAACCCTCCCGGGTTCTCGCACAGATACGCAGTATTTT. Its translation is CASSETLPGSRTDTQYF.

This chain links TRBV18 with TRBJ1-3; D remains ambiguous. From germline, CDR1 is KGHSH and CDR2 LQKENI. The CDR3 has 14 amino acids. V lost 0 bases and J 4 bases, leaving 7 bases between the germline ends. The CDR3 here is CASSPPPGGNTIYF. DNA of the CDR3: TGTGCCAGCTCACCACCGCCAGGAGGAAACACCATATATTTT. The whole variable domain, remainder taken from reference TRBV18 and TRBJ1-3, is NAGVMQNPRHLVRRRGQEARLRCSPMKGHSHVYWYRQLPEEGLKFMVYLQKENIIDESGMPKERFSAEFPKEGPSILRIQQVVRGDSAAYFCASSPPPGGNTIYFGEGSWLTVV.

The genes are TRBV4-3 and TRBJ1-1; D is perhaps TRBD1 (6 bases). Trimming stripped 0 bases from V and 1 base from J, with 18 bases between. The CDR3 has 18 residues. CDR1 is LGHNA and CDR2 is YSLEER in the germline V gene. For the CDR3, the DNA is TGCGCCAGCAGCCAAGACCTCATTCTACAGGGAGCGAACACTGAAGCTTTCTTT. It specifies CASSQDLILQGANTEAFF.